Each of the 24 T cell receptor beta chains below was sequenced from the same sample in a study of regulatory T cells in long-lasting Graves disease. The time point is: newly diagnosed GD, antithyroid drugs for less than 3 months. From RNA extracted from PBMCs, the TCR library was made. In building TCR beta libraries, iRepertoire HTBI primers were used together with Arm-PCR of CDR3 regions. TCRdb fed the multiplex PCR reads into MiXCR, producing one record per CDR3 protein. The sample holds about 620,000 distinct CDR3 sequences, roughly 15% seen once. These same records also appear under a second study, on T cells in Graves' hyperthyroidism and ophthalmopathy.

The sample consisted of peripheral blood mononuclear cells (PBMCs), taken at new diagnosis, from a patient treated with antithyroid drugs. The receptors were gathered from a woman aged 30 to 39 with Graves disease.

This clonotype showed up many times. V and J are TRBV19 and TRBJ1-5, with 9 nucleotides matching TRBD1. CDR3 length equals 17 residues. J lost 6 bases, V lost 4 bases, and 13 bases had no gene match. The V gene's germline CDR1 is LNHDA and CDR2 SQIVND (reference sequence). The CDR3 spells CASSSPGQGGAGQPQHF. As DNA, the CDR3 is TGTGCCAGTAGTAGCCCGGGACAGGGCGGCGCGGGTCAGCCCCAGCATTTT.

This clonotype was seen at least ten times. The V call is TRBV3-1, the J call TRBJ1-3; D unclear. This CDR3 has 13 residues. V lost 3 bases and J lost 0, with 3 bases in between. Germline V gene data show CDR1 as LGHDT and CDR2 as YNNKEL (reference sequence). This chain's CDR3 is CASSHFSGNTIYF. For the CDR3, the DNA is TGTGCCAGCAGCCACTTCTCTGGAAACACCATATATTTT.

The chain links TRBV6-1 to TRBJ1-3; 7 nucleotides agree with TRBD1. The CDR3 totals 15 residues. V gave up 8 bases and J gave up 0 bases; unmatched junction bases: 7. Germline V lookup: CDR1 MNHNS, CDR2 SASEGT. CDR3 in amino acids: CASGSQGISGNTIYF. CDR3 DNA: TGTGCCAGCGGATCACAGGGGATCTCTGGAAACACCATATATTTT.

This sequence joins TRBV6-1 and TRBJ1-6; a weak D match, TRBD1 (5 bases). Trimming took 7 bases from V and 7 from J, leaving 20 bases between them. Germline CDR1 is MNHNS and CDR2 is SASEGT. The CDR3 extends over 16 amino acids. In DNA form, the CDR3 reads TGTGCCAGCACCCCGAGGTTGGGACTTCAGAATTCACCCCTCCACTTT. This sequence encodes CASTPRLGLQNSPLHF.

The rearrangement links TRBV12-3 or TRBV12-4 to TRBJ1-2; D remains ambiguous. CDR3 length: 15 amino acids. The V gene lost 1 base and the J gene lost 0 bases, with 9 bases spanning the gap. The CDR3 here is CASSLGAGSNYGYTF. The CDR3 DNA sequence: TGTGCCAGCAGTTTAGGGGCAGGATCTAACTATGGCTACACCTTC.

This clonotype was counted at least ten times. The chain carries TRBV2 and TRBJ1-6; no clear D. This CDR3 has 13 residues. V was trimmed by 7 bases and J by 11 bases, leaving 15 bases between them. Germline V CDR1 and CDR2: SNHLY, FYNNEI. CDR3 nucleotides: TGTGCCAGCAAGGTGGCCGACTCCACACCCCTCCACTTT. Translated, it gives CASKVADSTPLHF.

Points on this clonotype: A much bigger clone sits one base away, suggesting this may be a read error. The J gene is TRBJ1-5, the V gene TRBV11-2, with D possibly matching TRBD1 (5 bases). The length of the CDR3 is 17 residues. The ends were cut back, 5 bases at V and 3 bases at J, with 20 bases in the middle. CDR1 SGHAT and CDR2 FQNNGV come from the germline V gene. The CDR3 spells CASSTSFGGGSNQPQHF. The CDR3, as DNA: TGTGCCAGCAGCACGTCCTTCGGGGGGGGTTCCAATCAGCCCCAGCATTTT.

Many counts were recorded for this clonotype. The J gene is TRBJ1-2, the V gene TRBV28; TRBD1 might be the D (6 bases). The germline V and J ends were trimmed by 7 bases and 2 bases, with 14 bases remaining between them. The CDR3 sequence is 14 residues long. Germline assignment: CDR1 MDHEN and CDR2 SYDVKM. The CDR3 DNA reads TGTGCCAGCACCCTAGGGGGATTGAACTATGGCTACACCTTC. It encodes CASTLGGLNYGYTF.

This clonotype occurred many times. The V gene is TRBV7-2, the J gene TRBJ2-5, with no clear D. The CDR3 length is 13 residues. CDR1 and CDR2 from the germline V gene are SGHTA and FQGNSA. Trimming stripped 3 bases from V and 2 bases from J, with 7 bases between. The CDR3 spells CASSLSSQETQYF. The DNA for the CDR3 is TGTGCCAGCAGCTTGTCCAGTCAAGAGACCCAGTACTTC.

At least ten counts were recorded for this clonotype. The V call is TRBV7-2, the J call TRBJ2-1, with D possibly being TRBD1 (5 bases). V was clipped by 0 bases and J by 6 bases, with 12 bases between them. This CDR3 spans 15 amino acids. Germline V gives CDR1 SGHTA, CDR2 FQGNSA. The CDR3 region has the DNA TGTGCCAGCAGCTTAGCGGGGCTTGGCGGCAATGAGCAGTTCTTC. Protein product: CASSLAGLGGNEQFF.

In nucleotides, the CDR3 is TGTGCCAGCAGCCCCCGGGGCCTTGCTGGAAACACCATATATTTT. Residues: CASSPRGLAGNTIYF. The V call is TRBV3-1, the J call TRBJ1-3, with a tentative D call TRBD1 (5 bases). CDR1 and CDR2 (germline): LGHDT, YNNKEL (reference sequence). Trimming pared 4 bases from V and 2 bases from J, leaving 12 bases between. The CDR3 spans 15 residues.

For this clonotype: Being one base from a much bigger clone, this may be a read error. The CDR3, as DNA: TGTGCCAGCAGCCCCACCGGGAGTCAGGGCAATCATCCCCAGCATTTT. Amino acid sequence: CASSPTGSQGNHPQHF. The V gene is TRBV7-2, the J gene TRBJ1-5, with a possible D match to TRBD1 (5 bases). There are 16 residues in the CDR3. Per germline, CDR1 SGHTA and CDR2 FQGNSA.

This clonotype was counted at least ten times. The DNA of the CDR3 is TGTGCCAGCAGTTTAAGGGGCAGGGGGAATAATCAGCCCCAGCATTTT. Amino acid sequence: CASSLRGRGNNQPQHF. This rearrangement joins TRBV6-5 to TRBJ1-5, with 7 bases identical to TRBD1. There are 16 residues in the CDR3. CDR1 MNHEY and CDR2 SVGAGI come from the germline V gene. The V gene end was trimmed by 4 bases and the J gene end by 4 bases; junction bases not matched to a gene: 10.

This clonotype came up many times. The chain recombines TRBV7-9 with TRBJ2-3; 7 bases line up with TRBD2. Germline values: CDR1 SEHNR, CDR2 FQNEAQ (reference sequence). Trimming took 11 bases from V and 2 from J; bases not matched to a gene: 13. This CDR3 is 15 amino acids long. CDR3: CAAHTVAGDTDTQYF. The DNA for the CDR3 is TGTGCCGCACACACAGTGGCGGGAGACACAGATACGCAGTATTTT. Filled out from reference TRBV7-9 and TRBJ2-3, the complete variable domain reads DTGVSQNPRHKITKRGQNVTFRCDPISEHNRLYWYRQTLGQGPEFLTYFQNEAQLEKSRLLSDRFSAERPKGSFSTLEIQRTEQGDSAMYLCAAHTVAGDTDTQYFGPGTRLTVL.

This clonotype has a count of ten or more. The CDR3 coding sequence is TGTGCCAGCAGCACACCTATGCTTAACACTGAAGCTTTCTTT. Protein product: CASSTPMLNTEAFF. The chain joins TRBV7-9 to TRBJ1-1; D is unresolved. Trimming cost V 5 bases and J 2 bases, with 12 bases left between them. This CDR3 has 14 residues. Germline V gene lookup returns CDR1 SEHNR and CDR2 FQNEAQ (reference sequence). Combining the CDR3 with reference TRBV7-9 and TRBJ1-1 gives the whole variable domain DTGVSQNPRHKITKRGQNVTFRCDPISEHNRLYWYRQTLGQGPEFLTYFQNEAQLEKSRLLSDRFSAERPKGSFSTLEIQRTEQGDSAMYLCASSTPMLNTEAFFGQGTRLTVV.

As regards this clonotype: Since a much larger clone is just one base distant, this may be a read error. The gene calls are TRBV7-9 and TRBJ2-3, with 7 bases identical to TRBD2. CDR3 length: 16 amino acids. J gave up 4 bases and V 2 bases, and 9 bases lay outside the gene matches. The germline V gene has CDR1 SEHNR and CDR2 FQNEAQ (reference sequence). CDR3 residues: CASSLSSGGSSDTQYF. In DNA, the CDR3 is TGTGCCAGCAGCTTATCGTCTGGCGGGAGTTCAGATACGCAGTATTTT.

The V call is TRBV20-1, the J call TRBJ2-2; D is possibly TRBD2 (5 bases). The CDR3 is 15 amino acids. V was clipped by 0 bases and J by 2 bases, with 10 bases between them. The germline gives CDR1 DFQATT, CDR2 SNEGSKA (reference sequence). CDR3 region: CSARDGRYNTGELFF. Written as DNA, the CDR3 is TGCAGTGCTAGAGATGGGAGATACAACACCGGGGAGCTGTTTTTT.

The rearrangement uses TRBV24-1 and TRBJ2-1; unclear D gene. Trimming stripped 3 bases from V and 0 bases from J, with 11 bases between. The CDR3 contains 16 residues. Looked up from germline, CDR1 is KGHDR and CDR2 is SFDVKD. CDR3 in DNA: TGTGCCACCAGTGATCCCCAGGTTAACTCCTACAATGAGCAGTTCTTC. Translated: CATSDPQVNSYNEQFF.

The table lists this clonotype with many counts. This chain uses TRBV12-3 or TRBV12-4 with TRBJ1-5; D perhaps matches TRBD1 (5 bases). V lost 6 bases to trimming and J lost 3 bases, with 15 bases between them. The CDR3 has 15 residues. The CDR3 reads CASSLVAGPNQPQHF. The DNA of the CDR3 is TGTGCCAGCAGCTTGGTAGCAGGGCCCAATCAGCCCCAGCATTTT.

The chain employs TRBV30 and TRBJ2-1; weak D call: TRBD2 (6 bases). The germline gives CDR1 GTSNPN, CDR2 SVGIG (reference sequence). CDR3 length: 13 residues. V dropped 7 bases and J dropped 8 bases, with 18 bases sitting between them. The CDR3 protein is CASTYHGGDEQFF. The CDR3 nucleotides are TGTGCCTCCACCTACCACGGCGGGGATGAGCAGTTCTTC.

The chain employs TRBV7-3 and TRBJ1-6, with D possibly matching TRBD1 (6 bases). The CDR3 is made up of 15 amino acids. CDR1 is SGHTA and CDR2 is FQGTGA in the germline V gene. The V end lost 5 bases, the J end lost 10 bases, and 18 bases lay between the germline ends. The CDR3 DNA sequence: TGTGCCAGCAGCGTCGGCGCGGCAAGGGGGTCACCCCTCCACTTT. This translates into CASSVGAARGSPLHF.

This clonotype was counted between two and nine times. The V and J genes are TRBV28 and TRBJ1-5; D might be TRBD1 (6 bases). CDR1 and CDR2 from the germline V gene are MDHEN and SYDVKM. This CDR3 comprises 19 residues. The germline V and J ends were trimmed by 7 bases and 5 bases, with 30 bases remaining between them. CDR3 loop: CASIGRYGMRGRGDQPQHF. The CDR3 DNA reads as TGTGCCAGCATAGGTCGATACGGCATGCGGGGGCGCGGGGATCAGCCCCAGCATTTT.

The chain couples TRBV5-4 to TRBJ1-1; possibly TRBD1 for D (5 bases). The CDR3 sequence is 15 residues long. Trimming stripped 1 base from V and 5 bases from J, with 15 bases between. Germline CDR1 reads SGHNT; CDR2 reads YYREEE (reference sequence). CDR3 sequence (DNA): TGTGCCAGCAGCTTGCGGCAGCAGGGTTGGACTGAAGCTTTCTTT. Translating it yields CASSLRQQGWTEAFF.

This chain connects TRBV20-1 to TRBJ2-2; 8 bases agree with TRBD2. V was pared by 1 base and J by 4 bases, with 2 bases of the junction left unmatched. Germline V CDR1 and CDR2: DFQATT, SNEGSKA (reference sequence). The CDR3 spans 14 residues. For the CDR3, the DNA is TGCAGTGCTAGAGTCGCGGGAGGCACCGGGGAGCTGTTTTTT. Its protein is CSARVAGGTGELFF.